The 17 T cell receptor beta chains given below trace back to one sample, sequenced in a study of shared clonotypes between healthy human individuals. The data were produced by immunoSEQ multiplex PCR, yet TCRdb's version contains in-frame clones alone and is incomplete. The data show 2 million to 2.5 million clones, around 96% seen once. Naive CD8 cells, CD45RO-negative and positively selected for CCR7, excluded terminally differentiated effector memory CD45RA+ cells. Sequenced material: naive CD8+ T cells sorted from blood. These receptors originate from a man aged 18 to 30 in good health.

The chain employs TRBV6-1 and TRBJ2-5; D ambiguous. Germline V gene lookup returns CDR1 MNHNS and CDR2 SASEGT. The CDR3 has 16 amino acids. Deletions cut 1 base from V and 2 bases from J, with 14 bases between. CDR3 bases: TGTGCCAGCAGTGAAGGGTTGTACTACCAACAAGAGACCCAGTACTTC. As protein: CASSEGLYYQQETQYF.

The chain uses TRBV10-3 and TRBJ2-7; 8 nucleotides agree with TRBD1. V trimming: 8 bases; J trimming: 6 bases; junction bases outside the gene matches: 6. CDR1 and CDR2 (germline): ENHRY, SYGVKD. CDR3 size: 12 residues. CDR3 DNA sequence: TGTGCCATCGGGGGACAGGAAAGCGAGCAGTACTTC. It encodes CAIGGQESEQYF.

The rearrangement uses TRBV5-1 and TRBJ1-4, with 10 positions matching TRBD1. Germline V gene lookup returns CDR1 SGHRS and CDR2 YFSETQ. After removal of 6 bases from V and 0 bases from J, the junction contained 11 bases not matched to a gene. This CDR3 spans 18 amino acids. This CDR3 is CASTQGQGVWATNEKLFF. CDR3 coding DNA: TGCGCCAGCACCCAAGGACAGGGGGTTTGGGCAACTAATGAAAAACTGTTTTTT.

The chain links TRBV2 to TRBJ1-6; D unclear. Trimming took off 4 bases at V and 7 bases at J, with 14 bases between the two ends. Germline loops: CDR1 SNHLY, CDR2 FYNNEI. The CDR3 loop spans 15 amino acids. The CDR3 DNA reads TGTGCCAGCAGTGTATCCTGGGAAACGAATTCACCCCTCCACTTT. This translates into CASSVSWETNSPLHF. Full variable domain (outside the CDR3, taken from reference TRBV2 and TRBJ1-6): EPEVTQTPSHQVTQMGQEVILRCVPISNHLYFYWYRQILGQKVEFLVSFYNNEISEKSEIFDDQFSVERPDGSNFTLKIRSTKLEDSAMYFCASSVSWETNSPLHFGNGTRLTVT.

This rearrangement joins TRBV4-1 to TRBJ2-1, with D possibly matching TRBD2 (6 bases). V lost 1 base to trimming and J lost 0 bases, with 10 bases between them. The CDR3 consists of 16 residues. The germline V gene has CDR1 MGHRA and CDR2 YSYEKL. The CDR3 region has the DNA TGCGCCAGCAGCCAAGCCTCCGGGAGCTCCTACAATGAGCAGTTCTTC. It is translated as CASSQASGSSYNEQFF.

This chain links TRBV4-3 with TRBJ1-1, with 11 nucleotides matching TRBD1. CDR1 and CDR2 (germline): LGHNA, YSLEER. V lost 8 bases to trimming and J lost 4 bases; unmatched junction nucleotides: 3. This CDR3 has 13 residues. The CDR3 DNA is TGCGCCAGCTCCGGGACAGGGGGCACTGAAGCTTTCTTT. The encoded protein is CASSGTGGTEAFF.

This chain joins TRBV4-1 and TRBJ1-6, with D perhaps matching TRBD1 (5 bases). Germline CDR1 and CDR2: MGHRA and YSYEKL. With 4 bases removed from V and 10 bases from J, the gap between germline ends came to 17 bases. This CDR3 is 15 amino acids long. As DNA, the CDR3 is TGCGCCAGCAGCCCACTGGGGGGGATCGGCTCACCCCTCCACTTT. Its translation is CASSPLGGIGSPLHF.

The chain has TRBV27 and TRBJ2-2; 10 bases align to TRBD1. The CDR3 is 16 amino acids. Germline CDR1 and CDR2: MNHEY and SMNVEV (reference sequence). With V trimmed by 2 bases and J by 6 bases, 6 bases remained unmatched. CDR3 loop: CASSLLLGQGAGELFF. In DNA, the CDR3 is TGTGCCAGCAGTTTACTCCTTGGACAGGGGGCCGGGGAGCTGTTTTTT.

In regard to this clone: Other DNA sequences in this sample translate to the same CDR3. The genes are TRBV7-9 and TRBJ1-1; TRBD1 is a possible D gene (6 bases). V gave up 5 bases and J gave up 5 bases, with 9 bases separating them. CDR1 is SEHNR and CDR2 is FQNEAQ in the germline V gene (reference sequence). The length of the CDR3 is 12 residues. The DNA for the CDR3 is TGTGCCAGCAGCGCAGGGGATACTGAAGCTTTCTTT. This sequence encodes CASSAGDTEAFF. Full variable domain (remainder filled in from reference TRBV7-9 and TRBJ1-1): DTGVSQNPRHKITKRGQNVTFRCDPISEHNRLYWYRQTLGQGPEFLTYFQNEAQLEKSRLLSDRFSAERPKGSFSTLEIQRTEQGDSAMYLCASSAGDTEAFFGQGTRLTVV.

This clone has a single count. The rearrangement joins TRBV6-1 to TRBJ2-1, with 12 bases fitting TRBD2. Per the germline V gene, CDR1 is MNHNS and CDR2 is SASEGT. CDR3 length: 14 residues. The V segment lost 7 bases and the J segment 7 bases; nucleotides outside the gene matches: 5. DNA for the CDR3: TGTGCCAGCAACCTAGCGGGAGGGAGAAATGAGCAGTTCTTC. It codes for CASNLAGGRNEQFF.

V and J are TRBV30 and TRBJ2-2; TRBD2 aligns across 7 bases. CDR3 size: 16 residues. Losses at the gene ends were 0 bases for V and 4 bases for J; bases not matched to a gene: 8. The germline V gene has CDR1 GTSNPN and CDR2 SVGIG (reference sequence). The chain's CDR3 is CAWSVKLAGFTGELFF. The CDR3 DNA is TGTGCCTGGAGTGTAAAGTTAGCGGGCTTCACCGGGGAGCTGTTTTTT. The variable domain in full, completed from reference TRBV30 and TRBJ2-2, reads SQTIHQWPATLVQPVGSPLSLECTVEGTSNPNLYWYRQAAGRGLQLLFYSVGIGQISSEVPQNLSASRPQDRQFILSSKKLLLSDSGFYLCAWSVKLAGFTGELFFGEGSRLTVL.

The chain uses TRBV6-7 and TRBJ2-5; no clear D. TRBV6-7 falls under the ORF class, with uncertain function. This CDR3 contains 13 residues. Between the trimmed V and J ends, which lost 2 bases and 5 bases, there was a span of 9 bases. The CDR3 here is CASSYVANETQYF. The DNA of the CDR3 is TGTGCCAGCAGTTACGTTGCGAACGAGACCCAGTACTTC.

The chain combines TRBV21-1 with TRBJ2-7. TRBV21-1 is marked as a pseudogene. The CDR3 has 16 amino acids. The CDR3 DNA reads TGTGCCAGCAGCAAATGTGTCTCAGCCTCTTACTACGAGCAGTACTTC. Residues: CASSKCVSASYYEQYF.

This clone was counted a single time. The sample has other DNA sequences that encode this CDR3 too. The V call is TRBV2, the J call TRBJ2-7; no firm D call. The V gene's germline CDR1 is SNHLY and CDR2 FYNNEI. There are 12 residues in the CDR3. V shed 3 bases and J shed 3 bases, with 6 bases lying between them. The CDR3 coding sequence is TGTGCCAGCAGTGATGGTAGCTACGAGCAGTACTTC. Translated, it gives CASSDGSYEQYF.

This clone was seen just once. Relative to the germline gene, one junction end is altered; a read error may explain this. The same CDR3 arises from other DNA sequences in this sample as well. The V call is TRBV7-7, the J call TRBJ2-3; the D is unclear. This CDR3 spans 13 amino acids. CDR1 and CDR2 (germline): SSHAT, FNYEAQ (reference sequence). As DNA, the CDR3 is TGTGCTAGCAGCTTAGGTAGAACTGATACGCAGTATTTT. Translation gives CASSLGRTDTQYF.

The gene calls are TRBV5-1 and TRBJ2-5; D unresolved. Germline lookup yields CDR1 SGHRS and CDR2 YFSETQ. With 4 bases removed from V and 5 bases from J, the gap between germline ends came to 18 bases. This CDR3 region has 15 residues. In DNA form, the CDR3 reads TGCGCCAGCAGCACCAATGGGTGGTTTTGGGAGACCCAGTACTTC. Translating gives CASSTNGWFWETQYF. The full variable domain, in which reference TRBV5-1 and TRBJ2-5 provide the parts outside the CDR3, is KAGVTQTPRYLIKTRGQQVTLSCSPISGHRSVSWYQQTPGQGLQFLFEYFSETQRNKGNFPGRFSGRQFSNSRSEMNVSTLELGDSALYLCASSTNGWFWETQYFGPGTRLLVL.

The chain couples TRBV27 to TRBJ2-1, with TRBD2 matching over 8 bases. The V segment lost 3 bases and the J segment 5 bases; nucleotides outside the gene matches: 6. The V gene's germline CDR1 is MNHEY and CDR2 SMNVEV (reference sequence). This CDR3 spans 15 amino acids. The CDR3 DNA sequence: TGTGCCAGCAGTTTGGGGACTAGACACAACAATGAGCAGTTCTTC. This encodes CASSLGTRHNNEQFF.